The T cell receptor (beta chain) described here comes from a study of cytomegalovirus exposure and HLA in healthy donors. As for the study in general: Around 77 million unique TCRs from HLA-typed donors made up an early data release.

Trimming removed 7 bases at V and 5 bases at J, with 18 bases between. CDR1 LNHDA and CDR2 SQIVND come from the germline V gene (reference sequence). CDR3 length: 15 amino acids. Turning to this clone: The antigen remains unidentified.

13 Jbeta primers and 60 Vbeta primers were used for the PCR. Sequenced by immunoSEQ multiplex PCR; TCRdb stores in-frame clones only, minus some. The data hold roughly 170,000 clones, with about 86% observed a single time. Study-level results: Donors belonging to an Asian-associated ancestry cluster reportedly showed fewer N-insertions in productive TCRs than the approximately 690-donor mean, according to what a later analysis found.

The source material was PBMCs. The sequence derives from a woman aged 30 to 39 in good health and CMV-seronegative. This chain uses TRBV19 with TRBJ2-1, with D possibly TRBD1 on 5 matching bases. The CDR3 DNA reads TGTGCCAGTACCCAGACAGCTGGCTTCCACAATGAGCAGTTCTTC. Its protein is CASTQTAGFHNEQFF.